Each of the 25 T cell receptor beta chains below was sequenced from the same sample in a study of blood T cell repertoires in COVID-19. Sequenced by immunoSEQ multiplex PCR; TCRdb stores in-frame clones only, minus some. The profile shows around 50,000 clones, approximately 83% of them singletons. The specimen was peripheral blood. The origin of the receptors is a woman older than 75 with acute or convalescent COVID-19.

V and J are TRBV2 and TRBJ1-2, with D uncertain. Trimming cost V 1 base and J 2 bases, with 5 bases left between them. Germline loops: CDR1 SNHLY, CDR2 FYNNEI. The CDR3 covers 13 residues. CDR3 in amino acids: CASSEGQNYGYTF. CDR3 in DNA: TGTGCCAGCAGTGAAGGTCAGAACTATGGCTACACCTTC.

The chain couples TRBV11-2 to TRBJ1-1; 11 bases are shared with TRBD1. CDR1 is SGHAT, CDR2 FQNNGV, per germline. V lost 3 bases to trimming and J lost 6 bases; unmatched junction nucleotides: 9. This CDR3 region has 16 residues. CDR3 nucleotides: TGTGCCAGCAGCTTCCGGACAGGGGGCGCGGGCTCTGAAGCTTTCTTT. This gives the protein CASSFRTGGAGSEAFF.

This clone was counted a few times. The rearrangement joins TRBV6-5 to TRBJ1-5; 7 nucleotides match TRBD1. Trimming took 8 bases from V and 4 from J; bases not matched to a gene: 11. This CDR3 is 15 amino acids long. Germline CDR1 reads MNHEY; CDR2 reads SVGAGI. This CDR3 reads CASSDRQTLNQPQHF. DNA for the CDR3: TGTGCCAGCTCGGACAGGCAAACCCTTAATCAGCCCCAGCATTTT.

The CDR3 is CASSSRARTQETQYF. CDR3 bases: TGTGCCAGCAGCTCCCGCGCTAGAACCCAAGAGACCCAGTACTTC. V usage is TRBV7-2 and J usage is TRBJ2-5; D not resolved. Germline V CDR1 and CDR2: SGHTA, FQGNSA. The CDR3 sequence is 15 residues long. The V end was cut by 4 bases, the J end by 1 base, with 13 bases between.

This rearrangement joins TRBV5-8 to TRBJ1-2; D unclear. The CDR3 sequence is 13 residues long. Germline V gives CDR1 SGHTS, CDR2 YDEGEE. V was clipped by 4 bases and J by 5 bases, with 12 bases between them. CDR3 sequence reads: CASSLDGVYGYTF. DNA of the CDR3: TGTGCCAGCAGCCTTGACGGGGTATATGGCTACACCTTC.

This chain uses TRBV7-3 with TRBJ2-2; 8 nucleotides line up with TRBD2. CDR1 SGHTA and CDR2 FQGTGA come from the germline V gene. The CDR3 is 17 residues long. The trim removed 5 bases at V and 1 base at J, leaving 9 bases unmatched. The CDR3 nucleotides are TGTGCCAGCAGCCCACTAGCGGCCAGAAGGAACACCGGGGAGCTGTTTTTT. It yields the protein CASSPLAARRNTGELFF.

The V and J genes are TRBV4-2 and TRBJ1-2; possibly TRBD1 for D (6 bases). This CDR3 has 16 amino acids. The V gene's germline CDR1 is LGHNA and CDR2 YNFKEQ. V lost 2 bases and J lost 8, with 21 bases in between. The CDR3 nucleotides read TGTGCCAGCAGCCAAAGAGAAACGGGGGGGGCGATCGGCTACACCTTC. Translating it yields CASSQRETGGAIGYTF.

The chain recombines TRBV5-1 with TRBJ2-1, with D possibly TRBD2 on 5 matching bases. The CDR3 spans 14 residues. V lost 4 bases, J lost 6 bases, and 14 bases lay in between. Germline V gives CDR1 SGHRS, CDR2 YFSETQ. The CDR3 DNA sequence: TGCGCCAGCAGCACCGGGGTCTTGGGCAATGAGCAGTTCTTC. Amino acid sequence: CASSTGVLGNEQFF.

The sample holds a few counts of this clone. The chain couples TRBV11-2 to TRBJ1-1, with D uncertain. The V and J ends lost 1 base and 4 bases respectively, with 13 bases between them. The CDR3 extends over 15 amino acids. Germline-derived CDR1 and CDR2 are SGHAT and FQNNGV. The CDR3 DNA is TGTGCCAGCAGCTTAGTCTGGGCCGAGGGCACTGAAGCTTTCTTT. Its translation is CASSLVWAEGTEAFF.

The chain links TRBV3-1 (or the pseudogene TRBV3-2) to TRBJ1-2; possible D gene TRBD1, 5 bases. Germline V gives CDR1 LGHDT, CDR2 YNNKEL (reference sequence). This CDR3 region has 15 residues. V was shortened by 0 bases and J by 4 bases, with 12 bases between the two germline ends. As DNA, the CDR3 is TGTGCCAGCAGCCAAGACGGGGGTGGGAGCTATGGCTACACCTTC. Translating gives CASSQDGGGSYGYTF.

The chain employs TRBV5-4 and TRBJ2-2, with D perhaps TRBD1 (7 bases). The CDR3 loop spans 16 amino acids. Per germline, CDR1 SGHNT and CDR2 YYREEE (reference sequence). V was pared by 0 bases and J by 1 base, with 10 bases between. The CDR3 spells CASSLGGTVNTGELFF. The CDR3 DNA follows: TGTGCCAGCAGCTTGGGCGGGACAGTGAACACCGGGGAGCTGTTTTTT.

This chain joins TRBV3-1 (or the pseudogene TRBV3-2) and TRBJ2-2, with TRBD1 matching over 11 bases. The CDR3 runs 16 residues. The V and J ends lost 3 bases and 6 bases, in that order; junction bases with no gene match: 6. Looked up from germline, CDR1 is LGHDT and CDR2 is YNNKEL (reference sequence). The CDR3 loop is CASSHSGTGGPGELFF. The CDR3 region has the DNA TGTGCCAGCAGCCACTCAGGGACAGGGGGACCCGGGGAGCTGTTTTTT.

This chain links TRBV6-5 with TRBJ2-7; 7 positions agree with TRBD1. Trimming at V came to 6 bases and at J to 2 bases, leaving 10 bases not matched to a gene. The V gene's germline CDR1 is MNHEY and CDR2 SVGAGI. The CDR3 is made up of 15 amino acids. The CDR3 nucleotides are TGTGCCAGCAGAGGGGACAGCACCCCTCCCTACGAGCAGTACTTC. Translation gives CASRGDSTPPYEQYF.

The chain is built from TRBV5-1 and TRBJ2-5; TRBD2 matches 10 bases. The V and J ends lost 4 bases and 1 base, in that order; junction bases with no gene match: 7. The germline V gene encodes CDR1 SGHRS and CDR2 YFSETQ. CDR3 length: 16 amino acids. CDR3 protein: CASSPSSGGPQETQYF. CDR3 DNA: TGCGCCAGCAGCCCCTCTAGCGGGGGACCCCAAGAGACCCAGTACTTC.

The chain has TRBV19 and TRBJ1-2; D not certain. CDR1 and CDR2 (germline): LNHDA, SQIVND (reference sequence). Trimming took off 9 bases at V and 3 bases at J, with 11 bases between the two ends. This CDR3 contains 12 residues. This CDR3 is CASINGYYGYTF. DNA of the CDR3: TGTGCCAGCATCAACGGGTACTATGGCTACACCTTC.

V is TRBV11-2 and J is TRBJ1-6; D not certain. CDR1 and CDR2 from the germline V gene are SGHAT and FQNNGV. V lost 6 bases and J 7 bases, leaving 7 bases between the germline ends. This CDR3 comprises 12 residues. Here the CDR3 DNA reads TGTGCCAGCAGAAACGAGAATTCACCCCTCCACTTT. It translates to CASRNENSPLHF.

The chain has TRBV5-8 and TRBJ2-1; 11 bases are a match to TRBD1. Trimming at V came to 4 bases and at J to 12 bases, leaving 12 bases not matched to a gene. Germline CDR1 is SGHTS and CDR2 is YDEGEE. The CDR3 runs 15 residues. CDR3 loop: CASSPPGQGDRGQFF. The CDR3 nucleotides read TGTGCCAGCAGCCCCCCGGGACAGGGGGATCGGGGGCAGTTCTTC.

The chain employs TRBV5-4 and TRBJ1-2; D unresolved. Germline V lookup: CDR1 SGHNT, CDR2 YYREEE (reference sequence). The germline V and J ends were trimmed by 0 bases and 1 base, with 7 bases remaining between them. The CDR3 loop spans 14 amino acids. CDR3 sequence reads: CASSLAGVNYGYTF. The CDR3 DNA reads TGTGCCAGCAGCTTGGCCGGGGTTAACTATGGCTACACCTTC.

J is TRBJ1-6 and V is TRBV6-1; no definite D call. The length of the CDR3 is 14 residues. V lost 3 bases to trimming and J lost 4 bases, with 7 bases between them. Looked up from germline, CDR1 is MNHNS and CDR2 is SASEGT. The CDR3 nucleotides are TGTGCCAGCAGTGATATACGGTATAATTCACCCCTCCACTTT. Translating gives CASSDIRYNSPLHF.

The V gene is TRBV3-1 (or the pseudogene TRBV3-2), the J gene TRBJ2-6; 10 nucleotides align to TRBD1. This CDR3 has 18 residues. Unmatched junction bases numbered 7, after V lost 1 base and J lost 4 bases. Germline V lookup: CDR1 LGHDT, CDR2 YNNKEL (reference sequence). CDR3 DNA: TGTGCCAGCAGCCAAGTTCCCGGGACAGGGGACGGGGCCAACGTCCTGACTTTC. Protein product: CASSQVPGTGDGANVLTF.

This rearrangement joins TRBV3-1 (or the pseudogene TRBV3-2) to TRBJ2-4; 14 positions agree with TRBD2. This CDR3 is built from 18 residues. Unmatched junction bases numbered 6, after V lost 4 bases and J lost 1 base. CDR1 and CDR2 (germline): LGHDT, YNNKEL (reference sequence). DNA of the CDR3: TGTGCCAGCAGCCGTGGGACTAGCGGGGGTACGGCCAAAAACATTCAGTACTTC. It specifies CASSRGTSGGTAKNIQYF.

The genes are TRBV5-1 and TRBJ1-1; 8 bases align to TRBD1. This CDR3 region has 14 residues. V lost 4 bases to trimming and J lost 3 bases; unmatched junction nucleotides: 5. Germline loops: CDR1 SGHRS, CDR2 YFSETQ. Written as DNA, the CDR3 is TGCGCCAGCAGCGACCTACAGGGGGACACTGAAGCTTTCTTT. Translation: CASSDLQGDTEAFF.

The chain combines TRBV18 with TRBJ1-1; 11 bases match TRBD1. The CDR3 is made up of 15 amino acids. V lost 4 bases, J lost 1 base, and 2 bases stayed unmatched. The germline CDR1 and CDR2 sequences are KGHSH and LQKENI. This chain's CDR3 is CASSRTGGTNTEAFF. In DNA form, the CDR3 reads TGTGCCAGCTCACGGACAGGGGGCACGAACACTGAAGCTTTCTTT.

The chain combines TRBV2 with TRBJ2-7; a weak D match, TRBD2 (6 bases). The V gene lost 1 base and the J gene lost 6 bases, with 13 bases spanning the gap. In germline, CDR1 is SNHLY, CDR2 FYNNEI. The CDR3 consists of 14 residues. In nucleotides, the CDR3 is TGTGCCAGCAGTGAAGGGGGAGGTATGCGCGAGCAGTACTTC. As protein: CASSEGGGMREQYF. Variable domain in full (rest from reference TRBV2 and TRBJ2-7): EPEVTQTPSHQVTQMGQEVILRCVPISNHLYFYWYRQILGQKVEFLVSFYNNEISEKSEIFDDQFSVERPDGSNFTLKIRSTKLEDSAMYFCASSEGGGMREQYFGPGTRLTVT.

The CDR3 nucleotides read TGTGCCAGCAAACAGGGGGCAGAGCAGCCCCAGCATTTT. Its protein product is CASKQGAEQPQHF. The rearrangement links TRBV2 to TRBJ1-5; 9 nucleotides match TRBD1. Trimming cost V 7 bases and J 7 bases; bases outside gene matches: 5. CDR1 is SNHLY and CDR2 is FYNNEI in the germline V gene. The CDR3 length is 13 residues.